Below, 26 T cell receptor beta chains from the same sample are listed, as sequenced in a study of blood T cell repertoires in COVID-19 (dated by TCRdb to about 2020). Library preparation employed the immunoSEQ multiplex PCR assay. TCRdb carries this immuneACCESS record with in-frame sequences only. Its versions omit some clonotypes, under half of them owing to an unresolved V gene in the studies checked, with the rest unexplained. This sample lists over 85,000 clones; around 87% were detected once. The ten top clones hold 7% to 9% of the sample. The sequencing input was peripheral blood. Receptors originate from a human donor with acute or convalescent COVID-19. The donor label of this sample is uncertain.

The chain employs TRBV4-1 and TRBJ2-1; tentative D call: TRBD1 (5 bases). Germline values: CDR1 MGHRA, CDR2 YSYEKL. This CDR3 spans 17 amino acids. Trimming removed 4 bases at V and 4 bases at J, with 20 bases between. The CDR3 reads CASSPLSPGLTYNEQFF. CDR3 sequence (DNA): TGCGCCAGCAGCCCCCTTTCGCCAGGGCTTACATACAATGAGCAGTTCTTC.

This clone was observed a single time. The chain carries TRBV6-2 or TRBV6-3 and TRBJ2-2; 11 bases are shared with TRBD1. This CDR3 is built from 17 residues. Looked up from germline, CDR1 is MNHEY and CDR2 is SVGEGT. J was trimmed by 3 bases and V by 2 bases; bases with no gene match: 5. CDR3: CASSYRTGGADTGELFF. DNA for the CDR3: TGTGCCAGCAGTTACCGGACAGGGGGCGCGGACACCGGGGAGCTGTTTTTT.

The chain combines TRBV7-2 with TRBJ2-5; 8 bases are a match to TRBD2. Trimming took 5 bases from V and 6 from J; bases not matched to a gene: 8. Germline V gene lookup returns CDR1 SGHTA and CDR2 FQGNSA. This CDR3 spans 14 amino acids. The CDR3: CASSPGLALQTQYF. CDR3 coding DNA: TGTGCCAGCAGCCCCGGACTAGCCCTGCAGACCCAGTACTTC.

The chain recombines TRBV25-1 with TRBJ1-3; 8 bases map to TRBD1. The V gene's germline CDR1 is MGHDK and CDR2 SYGVNS. The length of the CDR3 is 14 residues. The V gene end was trimmed by 5 bases and the J gene end by 2 bases; junction bases not matched to a gene: 2. The CDR3 reads CASSWTGTGNTIYF. In nucleotides, the CDR3 is TGTGCCAGCAGTTGGACAGGGACTGGAAACACCATATATTTT.

This chain links TRBV24-1 with TRBJ1-6; D not resolved. The CDR3 loop spans 14 amino acids. Trimming took off 5 bases at V and 3 bases at J, with 7 bases between the two ends. Germline CDR1 and CDR2: KGHDR and SFDVKD. DNA of the CDR3: TGTGCCACCAGTGGGAGTGTCTATAATTCACCCCTCCACTTT. Translated: CATSGSVYNSPLHF.

CDR3 in amino acids: CASSASGTSYEQYF. The CDR3, as DNA: TGTGCCAGCAGCGCTTCCGGGACAAGCTACGAGCAGTACTTC. V gene TRBV5-4 combines with J gene TRBJ2-7, with D possibly being TRBD1 (6 bases). From germline, CDR1 is SGHNT and CDR2 YYREEE (reference sequence). The CDR3 extends over 14 amino acids. Trimming pared 4 bases from V and 3 bases from J, leaving 14 bases between. The entire variable domain, with the rest obtained from reference TRBV5-4 and TRBJ2-7, is as follows: ETGVTQSPTHLIKTRGQQVTLRCSSQSGHNTVSWYQQALGQGPQFIFQYYREEENGRGNFPPRFSGLQFPNYSSELNVNALELDDSALYLCASSASGTSYEQYFGPGTRLTVT.

For the CDR3, the DNA is TGTGCCAGCAGCTTTGGGAGGGACACTGAAGCTTTCTTT. Encoded protein: CASSFGRDTEAFF. V usage is TRBV7-3 and J usage is TRBJ1-1; D remains ambiguous. This CDR3 is built from 13 residues. Germline V gene sequence: CDR1 SGHTA, CDR2 FQGTGA. V gave up 3 bases and J gave up 3 bases, with 8 bases separating them. The full variable domain, with the rest looked up from reference TRBV7-3 and TRBJ1-1, is GAGVSQTPSNKVTEKGKYVELRCDPISGHTALYWYRQSLGQGPEFLIYFQGTGAADDSGLPNDRFFAVRPEGSVSTLKIQRTERGDSAVYLCASSFGRDTEAFFGQGTRLTVV.

CDR3 region: CASSLARSGANVLTF. The CDR3 DNA is TGTGCCAGCAGCTTAGCCCGCTCTGGGGCCAACGTCCTGACTTTC. The chain uses TRBV7-9 and TRBJ2-6; D unclear. The germline V gene has CDR1 SEHNR and CDR2 FQNEAQ (reference sequence). Trimming removed 0 bases at V and 0 bases at J, with 3 bases between. There are 15 residues in the CDR3.

For the CDR3, the DNA is TGTGCCAGCTGTATGGGGTGGGGAGTCACAGATACGCAGTATTTT. It codes for CASCMGWGVTDTQYF. The chain recombines TRBV7-6 with TRBJ2-3, with D possibly matching TRBD2 (5 bases). This CDR3 is built from 15 residues. Trimming removed 8 bases at V and 2 bases at J, with 17 bases between. Germline loops: CDR1 SGHVS, CDR2 FNYEAQ.

This chain joins TRBV4-2 and TRBJ2-7; a weak D match, TRBD1 (6 bases). CDR3 length: 15 amino acids. Germline loops: CDR1 LGHNA, CDR2 YNFKEQ. V shed 1 base and J shed 3 bases, with 13 bases lying between them. CDR3 loop: CASSQVTGKGYEQYF. CDR3 in DNA: TGTGCCAGCAGCCAAGTTACAGGGAAGGGCTACGAGCAGTACTTC.

The gene calls are TRBV19 and TRBJ1-1, with D possibly being TRBD1 (6 bases). The CDR3 has 15 amino acids. Trimming removed 5 bases from V and 2 bases from J, with 15 bases in between. Per germline, CDR1 LNHDA and CDR2 SQIVND (reference sequence). CDR3 loop: CASSLGQILNTEAFF. In DNA, the CDR3 is TGTGCCAGTAGTCTTGGACAGATTTTAAACACTGAAGCTTTCTTT.

The chain links TRBV7-9 to TRBJ1-2; the D gene is possibly TRBD1 (5 bases). V lost 3 bases and J lost 8, with 19 bases in between. Germline CDR1 is SEHNR and CDR2 is FQNEAQ (reference sequence). The CDR3 spans 15 residues. The CDR3 protein is CASSFSQVQGAGYTF. For the CDR3, the DNA is TGTGCCAGCAGCTTTTCTCAGGTCCAGGGCGCGGGCTACACCTTC.

This chain joins TRBV4-1 and TRBJ1-1, with D possibly being TRBD1 (6 bases). The V and J ends lost 7 bases and 9 bases respectively, with 24 bases between them. CDR3 length: 15 residues. CDR1 and CDR2 (germline): MGHRA, YSYEKL. The CDR3 reads CASNRGSSGAGQAFF. The DNA for the CDR3 is TGCGCCAGCAACCGAGGGAGTTCAGGGGCAGGGCAAGCTTTCTTT.

The chain is built from TRBV18 and TRBJ2-1; D possibly corresponds to TRBD1 (6 bases). This CDR3 has 16 amino acids. Germline V CDR1 and CDR2: KGHSH, LQKENI. Trimming cost V 0 bases and J 2 bases, with 11 bases left between them. CDR3 coding DNA: TGTGCCAGCTCACCACCGCAGGGGCCAACCTACAATGAGCAGTTCTTC. Amino acids: CASSPPQGPTYNEQFF.

This chain connects TRBV4-2 to TRBJ1-2; possible D gene TRBD1, 5 bases. Germline assignment: CDR1 LGHNA and CDR2 YNFKEQ. The CDR3 runs 11 residues. V was shortened by 1 base and J by 8 bases, with 5 bases between the two germline ends. The CDR3, as DNA: TGTGCCAGCAGCCAAGGGGGCGGCTACACCTTC. As protein: CASSQGGGYTF.

J is TRBJ2-1 and V is TRBV4-3, with D perhaps matching TRBD2 (7 bases). Trimming cost V 0 bases and J 6 bases, with 15 bases left between them. The germline V gene has CDR1 LGHNA and CDR2 YSLEER. The CDR3 consists of 16 residues. CDR3 DNA sequence: TGCGCCAGCAGCCAAGACTACGTGGGGGGGCGCAATGAGCAGTTCTTC. Residues: CASSQDYVGGRNEQFF.

This chain uses TRBV18 with TRBJ2-6, with 7 bases aligning to TRBD1. V trimming: 3 bases; J trimming: 0 bases; junction bases outside the gene matches: 5. In germline, CDR1 is KGHSH, CDR2 LQKENI. The CDR3 consists of 17 residues. In DNA, the CDR3 is TGTGCCAGCTCACCTAGGGACAGCCACTCTGGGGCCAACGTCCTGACTTTC. Translation: CASSPRDSHSGANVLTF.

CDR3 DNA sequence: TGTGCCAGCTCACCACCTACCTACAATGAGCAGTTCTTC. Its translation: CASSPPTYNEQFF. This chain joins TRBV18 and TRBJ2-1; no clear D. V shed 0 bases and J shed 2 bases, with 2 bases lying between them. This CDR3 has 13 residues. Germline V lookup: CDR1 KGHSH, CDR2 LQKENI.

The chain has TRBV4-1 and TRBJ2-1; 9 bases fit TRBD2. The CDR3 totals 16 residues. Losses at the gene ends were 4 bases for V and 4 bases for J; bases not matched to a gene: 8. Germline V gene data show CDR1 as MGHRA and CDR2 as YSYEKL. The CDR3 sequence: CASSRGLASRYNEQFF. CDR3 in DNA: TGCGCCAGCAGCCGAGGACTAGCGAGCCGTTACAATGAGCAGTTCTTC.

The chain couples TRBV6-5 to TRBJ2-6; tentatively, D is TRBD1 (5 bases). The V gene lost 6 bases and the J gene lost 0 bases, with 9 bases spanning the gap. CDR1 is MNHEY and CDR2 is SVGAGI in the germline V gene. The CDR3 spans 15 residues. The CDR3: CASRDSHSGANVLTF. The CDR3 DNA is TGTGCCAGCAGAGACAGCCACTCTGGGGCCAACGTCCTGACTTTC.

V is TRBV19 and J is TRBJ1-2; 8 positions match TRBD1. The CDR3 has 13 residues. CDR1 and CDR2 (germline): LNHDA, SQIVND (reference sequence). J was trimmed by 6 bases and V by 6 bases; bases with no gene match: 6. CDR3 DNA sequence: TGTGCCAGTAGAGGTACGACAGGGGATGGCTACACCTTC. It encodes CASRGTTGDGYTF.

This clone was counted once. The V gene is TRBV24-1, the J gene TRBJ2-1; no reliable D call. V was cut by 3 bases and J by 12 bases, with 11 bases left in between. Germline CDR1 and CDR2: KGHDR and SFDVKD. This CDR3 comprises 12 residues. The CDR3 here is CATSDLERRQFF. CDR3 nucleotides: TGTGCCACCAGTGATCTGGAGCGAAGGCAGTTCTTC.

The rearrangement joins TRBV10-1 to TRBJ2-3, with 7 nucleotides matching TRBD2. V gave up 0 bases and J gave up 2 bases; unmatched junction bases: 11. Germline V CDR1 and CDR2: WNHNN, SYGVQD (reference sequence). The CDR3 has 18 residues. Here the CDR3 DNA reads TGCGCCAGCAGTGAGTCGGGCGTTGGTAGCGGGCCCACAGATACGCAGTATTTT. It specifies CASSESGVGSGPTDTQYF.

The chain links TRBV29-1 to TRBJ2-1, with D maybe TRBD1 (7 bases). The CDR3 runs to 15 residues. Germline V gene lookup returns CDR1 SQVTM and CDR2 ANQGSEA. V was shortened by 4 bases and J by 2 bases, with 15 bases between the two germline ends. The CDR3 region is CSVGGSRGAYNEQFF. The CDR3 bases are TGCAGCGTTGGAGGGTCCAGGGGGGCCTACAATGAGCAGTTCTTC.

This chain joins TRBV14 and TRBJ1-6; D gene uncertain. The V end was cut by 0 bases, the J end by 5 bases, with 17 bases between. The CDR3 spans 18 residues. From germline, CDR1 is SGHDN and CDR2 FVKESK. CDR3 in amino acids: CASSQDTSGPFHNSPLHF. In DNA form, the CDR3 reads TGTGCCAGCAGCCAAGATACGTCTGGGCCCTTTCATAATTCACCCCTCCACTTT.

V usage is TRBV7-9 and J usage is TRBJ2-1; 15 bases match TRBD2. J was trimmed by 7 bases and V by 5 bases; bases with no gene match: 6. The CDR3 covers 16 residues. CDR1 and CDR2 (germline): SEHNR, FQNEAQ (reference sequence). CDR3 coding DNA: TGTGCCAGCAGCCCCCGGACTAGCGGGGGGGCGAATGAGCAGTTCTTC. This gives the protein CASSPRTSGGANEQFF.